This T cell receptor beta chain was retrieved from a study of shared T cell receptors in the human thymus. The length of the CDR3 is 15 residues. V gave up 0 bases and J gave up 6 bases; unmatched junction bases: 5. The germline V gene encodes CDR1 LGHNA and CDR2 YSLEER. Produced via immunoSEQ multiplex PCR; TCRdb's table is partial and in-frame only. The table records about 660,000 clones, around 87% of them present only once. The same sample was also used in a study of human thymus T cells. As that report states: Immunologically healthy infants in Finland undergoing congenital heart defect surgery were the donors. It looked as if thymic and blood repertoires used V and J genes in a biased way. The related literature has documented a marked overlap of thymic repertoires among unrelated individuals.

This TCR derives from a boy younger than two with a congenital heart defect. Sequences were obtained from thymocytes. This chain uses TRBV4-3 with TRBJ2-1, with TRBD2 matching 7 bases. DNA for the CDR3: TGCGCCAGCAGCCAAGATTCGGGGGGTGGCAATGAGCAGTTCTTC. It encodes CASSQDSGGGNEQFF.